This TCR beta chain appears in the sequencing data of a study of blood T cell repertoires in COVID-19. Everyone who took part was roughly 18 to 89 years old, and they came from fewer than 25 US areas. Each participant's cohort was designated according to participant-reported clinical history. Cohort 3 recovered donors had two negative PCRs, clearance, or symptom resolution. This CDR3 spans 13 amino acids. Germline CDR1 is GTSNPN and CDR2 is SVGIG (reference sequence). V was pared by 2 bases and J by 6 bases, with 4 bases of the junction left unmatched. In the source study's methods: Researchers report that nucleated cell counts were estimated from reference gene primer amplification. TCRdb's table, derived via immunoSEQ multiplex PCR, lists solely in-frame clones and lacks some. The DNA was the basis for D and trimming; V, J and clone size are from that table. The table lists 350,000 to 400,000 clones, approximately 89% of them singletons.

Specimen: PBMCs or T cells enriched from blood (not recorded which). This chain links TRBV30 with TRBJ1-5; the match to TRBD1 covers 7 bases. This TCR was recovered from a woman aged 25-40 years who had recovered from COVID-19. Here the CDR3 reads CAWSPGGSQPQHF. As DNA, the CDR3 is TGTGCCTGGAGTCCAGGGGGAAGTCAGCCCCAGCATTTT.